A single TCR beta chain is shown here with its context. Its antigen is unknown. These data belong to a study of shared clonotypes between healthy human individuals. Study information: Sampling drew on donors who were a couple of women and three men aged 18 to 49. Per donor, CD8 memory used one plate, CD8 naive used two, CD4 memory used three and CD4 naive used three. Notes on the study in general: Generally, naive subsets (rather than memory subsets) showed larger estimated richness.

With 5 bases clipped from V and 8 bases from J, the junction kept 10 bases outside the gene matches. The CDR3 runs 15 residues. CDR1 is MDHEN, CDR2 SYDVKM, per germline. Donors were healthy HIV-negative adults without recently reported acute infections or vaccinations. TCRdb keeps only in-frame clones here, not all; method: immunoSEQ multiplex PCR. The repertoire has 2,500,000 or so clones, over 85% of them found once; the top ten carry about 0.39%. The TCR was taken from a man in his late teens or twenties in good health. Some clones in this sample may be carry-over from other donors' samples. The V and J genes are TRBV28 and TRBJ2-1; 9 nucleotides agree with TRBD1. Material: naive CD4+ T cells from PBMCs. Subset here: CD45RA+ positively selected. The CDR3 here is CASSPGGTGSYEQFF. CDR3 nucleotides: TGTGCCAGCAGTCCCGGAGGGACAGGGTCGTATGAGCAGTTCTTC.